This T cell receptor (beta chain) derives from a study of T cell changes during pregnancy in multiple sclerosis. Profiling relied on immunoSEQ multiplex PCR, and the TCRdb table lists in-frame clones only, not all of them. The sample holds tens of thousands of clones, around 94% seen once. CDR1 and CDR2 from the germline V gene are MNHNY and SVGAGI (reference sequence). V was pared by 5 bases and J by 1 base, with 4 bases of the junction left unmatched. The length of the CDR3 is 15 residues. The source material was peripheral blood, sampled in the third trimester of pregnancy. This TCR was recovered from a female donor in good health, enrolled as a control in a pregnancy study. The chain joins TRBV6-6 to TRBJ2-3; 9 bases are a match to TRBD2. Here the CDR3 DNA reads TGTGCCAGCAGTGTAGCGGGAGAGGGCACAGATACGCAGTATTTT. Translation gives CASSVAGEGTDTQYF.